The next 31 T cell receptor beta chains were all read from a single sample in a study of blood T cell repertoires in COVID-19 (dated by TCRdb to the early 2020s). Receptor amplification or capture employed the immunoSEQ multiplex PCR assay. Imported from immuneACCESS, the table was reduced by TCRdb to in-frame sequences with V and J called. These copies leave out some clones; in studies compared against another copy, an unresolved V gene accounts for under half, and the cause of the remainder is not known. This sample is represented by some 160,000 clones; around 92% of them were singletons. The top ten hold about 3% of the sample. Source material: peripheral blood. The receptors come from a man between 60 and 75 years old with acute or convalescent COVID-19.

This chain joins TRBV10-1 and TRBJ1-1; D is ambiguous. V lost 0 bases and J 3 bases, leaving 11 bases between the germline ends. CDR1 and CDR2 from the germline V gene are WNHNN and SYGVQD (reference sequence). CDR3 length: 15 residues. Here the CDR3 DNA reads TGCGCCAGCAGTGAGTCCCAGATCTCTTACACTGAAGCTTTCTTT. It codes for CASSESQISYTEAFF.

This chain joins TRBV3-1 (or the pseudogene TRBV3-2) and TRBJ2-7, with 7 bases fitting TRBD2. J lost 1 base, V lost 4 bases, and 1 base had no gene match. Looked up from germline, CDR1 is LGHDT and CDR2 is YNNKEL (reference sequence). The CDR3 consists of 13 residues. In DNA form, the CDR3 reads TGTGCCAGCAGCCGGGAGGGGTCCTACGAGCAGTACTTC. It yields the protein CASSREGSYEQYF.

The chain is built from TRBV14 and TRBJ1-2; possibly TRBD1 for D (5 bases). CDR3 length: 16 residues. Trimming cost V 4 bases and J 4 bases, with 19 bases left between them. Germline-derived CDR1 and CDR2 are SGHDN and FVKESK. The CDR3 here is CASSLVSGRQFYGYTF. The CDR3 bases are TGTGCCAGCAGCCTAGTGAGTGGTCGACAGTTCTATGGCTACACCTTC.

This sequence joins TRBV3-1 (or the pseudogene TRBV3-2) and TRBJ1-3; 8 bases line up with TRBD1. V trimming: 1 base; J trimming: 2 bases; junction bases outside the gene matches: 1. There are 15 residues in the CDR3. Looked up from germline, CDR1 is LGHDT and CDR2 is YNNKEL (reference sequence). In DNA, the CDR3 is TGTGCCAGCAGCCAAGGACAGGGGACTGGAAACACCATATATTTT. Amino acid sequence: CASSQGQGTGNTIYF.

The V gene is TRBV5-1, the J gene TRBJ1-2; D remains unclear. Germline V lookup: CDR1 SGHRS, CDR2 YFSETQ. Trimming removed 4 bases from V and 3 bases from J, with 10 bases in between. CDR3 size: 13 residues. The CDR3 nucleotides read TGCGCCAGCAGCCCGGGAGACGACTATGGCTACACCTTC. It encodes CASSPGDDYGYTF.

The rearrangement uses TRBV19 and TRBJ1-1, with D hard to call. CDR3 size: 14 residues. CDR1 and CDR2 from the germline V gene are LNHDA and SQIVND (reference sequence). V was cut by 7 bases and J by 1 base, with 13 bases left in between. The CDR3 DNA follows: TGTGCCAGTACTTATTGGGGAGGGAACACTGAAGCTTTCTTT. It encodes CASTYWGGNTEAFF.

The chain links TRBV6-2 or TRBV6-3 to TRBJ2-3, with a possible D match to TRBD2 (6 bases). With 2 bases removed from V and 9 bases from J, the gap between germline ends came to 6 bases. Germline loops: CDR1 MNHEY, CDR2 SVGEGT. CDR3 size: 11 residues. CDR3 DNA sequence: TGTGCCAGCAGTTACGGGGGGACGCAGTATTTT. This encodes CASSYGGTQYF.

The CDR3 loop is CASSQQGSTDTQYF. CDR3 nucleotide sequence: TGTGCCAGCAGCCAACAGGGTTCCACAGATACGCAGTATTTT. The V and J genes are TRBV5-6 and TRBJ2-3, with D maybe TRBD1 (6 bases). The V end was cut by 4 bases, the J end by 2 bases, with 11 bases between. The CDR3 consists of 14 residues. Germline loops: CDR1 SGHDT, CDR2 YYEEEE.

V is TRBV3-1 (or the pseudogene TRBV3-2) and J is TRBJ2-2, with D perhaps matching TRBD2 (6 bases). The CDR3 is 16 amino acids. V lost 2 bases to trimming and J lost 6 bases, with 16 bases between them. Germline values: CDR1 LGHDT, CDR2 YNNKEL (reference sequence). CDR3 DNA: TGTGCCAGCAGCCAAACGATACCCGCGGGGCCCGGGGAGCTGTTTTTT. It encodes CASSQTIPAGPGELFF.

This chain links TRBV5-1 with TRBJ2-7; 9 bases map to TRBD1. The length of the CDR3 is 14 residues. The germline CDR1 and CDR2 sequences are SGHRS and YFSETQ. Trimming cost V 2 bases and J 6 bases; bases outside gene matches: 6. The CDR3 loop reads CASSFKGQGIEQYF. The CDR3 DNA follows: TGCGCCAGCAGCTTTAAGGGACAGGGTATCGAGCAGTACTTC.

The rearrangement joins TRBV27 to TRBJ1-2; TRBD1 matches 7 bases. Germline-derived CDR1 and CDR2 are MNHEY and SMNVEV (reference sequence). The CDR3 contains 14 residues. V lost 5 bases to trimming and J lost 1 base; unmatched junction nucleotides: 4. CDR3 nucleotides: TGTGCCAGCAGTGCGAACAGGGGTAACTATGGCTACACCTTC. Encoded protein: CASSANRGNYGYTF.

The chain is built from TRBV12-3 or TRBV12-4 and TRBJ2-7; 8 bases agree with TRBD2. Germline trimming cut 6 bases from V and 7 bases from J; bases unmatched to any gene: 5. The CDR3 runs to 12 residues. CDR3 sequence (DNA): TGTGCCAGCAGACTTCGGGGGGGTGAGCAGTACTTC. Translation gives CASRLRGGEQYF.

The chain employs TRBV7-8 and TRBJ2-7, with 10 bases that match TRBD1. CDR3 size: 16 residues. The ends lost 0 bases at V and 3 bases at J; junction bases unmatched: 5. In germline, CDR1 is SGHVS, CDR2 FQNEAQ. The CDR3 sequence: CASSLASGQGIYEQYF. CDR3 sequence (DNA): TGTGCCAGCAGCTTAGCCTCGGGACAGGGGATCTACGAGCAGTACTTC. Looking up the rest from reference TRBV7-8 and TRBJ2-7 gives the full variable domain: GAGVSQSPRYKVAKRGQDVALRCDPISGHVSLFWYQQALGQGPEFLTYFQNEAQLDKSGLPSDRFFAERPEGSVSTLKIQRTQQEDSAVYLCASSLASGQGIYEQYFGPGTRLTVT.

This chain joins TRBV5-1 and TRBJ2-1; D might be TRBD1 (6 bases). The germline gives CDR1 SGHRS, CDR2 YFSETQ. The CDR3 spans 17 residues. V gave up 7 bases and J gave up 0 bases, with 20 bases separating them. CDR3 bases: TGCGCCAGCCCCCAGGGGAGCGGTGTCTACTCCTACAATGAGCAGTTCTTC. Its protein product is CASPQGSGVYSYNEQFF.

The V call is TRBV2, the J call TRBJ2-2; the D is unclear. V shed 6 bases and J shed 3 bases, with 5 bases lying between them. Germline V lookup: CDR1 SNHLY, CDR2 FYNNEI. CDR3 length: 12 residues. In DNA form, the CDR3 reads TGTGCCAGCAGAGCTGACACCGGGGAGCTGTTTTTT. This codes for CASRADTGELFF.

The V gene is TRBV9, the J gene TRBJ1-6, with 9 bases aligning to TRBD1. Germline V lookup: CDR1 SGDLS, CDR2 YYNGEE. The junction had 10 bases not matched to a gene; V was cut back by 0 bases and J by 6 bases. The CDR3 runs 18 residues. CDR3 region: CASSVDGTGTSSNSPLHF. Written as DNA, the CDR3 is TGTGCCAGCAGCGTAGACGGGACAGGGACCTCAAGTAATTCACCCCTCCACTTT.

The chain joins TRBV11-2 to TRBJ2-3; D is perhaps TRBD1 (5 bases). The germline V gene has CDR1 SGHAT and CDR2 FQNNGV. V lost 3 bases and J lost 8, with 18 bases in between. The length of the CDR3 is 15 residues. DNA for the CDR3: TGTGCCAGCAGCTTGTTTGGGGCTGATCGTAGTACGCAGTATTTT. Protein: CASSLFGADRSTQYF.

This chain joins TRBV3-1 (or the pseudogene TRBV3-2) and TRBJ2-7; D not resolved. Germline V gives CDR1 LGHDT, CDR2 YNNKEL (reference sequence). V was trimmed by 0 bases and J by 6 bases, leaving 12 bases between them. CDR3 length: 14 amino acids. The CDR3 loop reads CASSQDLFPLEQYF. In DNA form, the CDR3 reads TGTGCCAGCAGCCAAGATTTGTTCCCTCTCGAGCAGTACTTC.

This sequence joins TRBV18 and TRBJ2-1, with 11 bases matching TRBD1. V lost 6 bases to trimming and J lost 7 bases; unmatched junction nucleotides: 8. The CDR3 runs 15 residues. CDR1 and CDR2 (germline): KGHSH, LQKENI. CDR3: CASSQGQGALNEQFF. CDR3 coding DNA: TGTGCCAGCTCCCAAGGACAGGGGGCGCTTAATGAGCAGTTCTTC.

This clone was picked up one time. The chain recombines TRBV30 with TRBJ1-3; tentatively, D is TRBD1 (6 bases). The V end lost 3 bases, the J end lost 3 bases, and 12 bases lay between the germline ends. Per germline, CDR1 GTSNPN and CDR2 SVGIG (reference sequence). The CDR3 consists of 14 residues. The CDR3 spells CAWSRGSGGNTIYF. In nucleotides, the CDR3 is TGTGCCTGGAGCAGGGGTAGTGGTGGAAACACCATATATTTT.

V usage is TRBV19 and J usage is TRBJ2-3; 12 bases map to TRBD1. Germline values: CDR1 LNHDA, CDR2 SQIVND (reference sequence). The CDR3 has 16 amino acids. J was trimmed by 1 base and V by 5 bases; bases with no gene match: 4. CDR3 loop: CASSLGTGGGTDTQYF. CDR3 nucleotide sequence: TGTGCCAGTAGTCTAGGGACAGGGGGCGGCACAGATACGCAGTATTTT.

The chain carries TRBV24-1 and TRBJ2-1; TRBD1 aligns across 9 bases. The CDR3 extends over 15 amino acids. V trimming: 5 bases; J trimming: 7 bases; junction bases outside the gene matches: 8. Per the germline V gene, CDR1 is KGHDR and CDR2 is SFDVKD. The DNA of the CDR3 is TGTGCCACCAGTGCGCCGGACAGGGGTTTAAATGAGCAGTTCTTC. Translation: CATSAPDRGLNEQFF.

This clone showed up just once. This chain joins TRBV27 and TRBJ1-1; D is perhaps TRBD1 (5 bases). Trimming left V 1 base short and J 2 bases short, with 11 bases between. The CDR3 sequence is 15 residues long. Germline values: CDR1 MNHEY, CDR2 SMNVEV (reference sequence). The CDR3 bases are TGTGCCAGCAGTTTATTTGCGGGGGTAAACACTGAAGCTTTCTTT. This encodes CASSLFAGVNTEAFF.

The J gene is TRBJ1-1, the V gene TRBV29-1; TRBD1 is a possible D gene (6 bases). CDR3 length equals 10 residues. Per germline, CDR1 SQVTM and CDR2 ANQGSEA. Trimming shortened V by 5 bases and J by 8 bases, and 9 bases separated the two germline ends. In DNA form, the CDR3 reads TGCAGCGTTCTACAGGGAGAAGCTTTCTTT. It translates to CSVLQGEAFF. The variable domain in full, with the rest retrieved from reference TRBV29-1 and TRBJ1-1, is SAVISQKPSRDICQRGTSLTIQCQVDSQVTMMFWYRQQPGQSLTLIATANQGSEATYESGFVIDKFPISRPNLTFSTLTVSNMSPEDSSIYLCSVLQGEAFFGQGTRLTVV.

This clone has more than one count but fewer than ten. V gene TRBV7-9 combines with J gene TRBJ2-1; TRBD1 matches at 9 bases. Per germline, CDR1 SEHNR and CDR2 FQNEAQ (reference sequence). Trimming removed 1 base from V and 7 bases from J; junction bases left unmatched: 8. CDR3 length: 16 amino acids. The CDR3 spells CASSLDAGQGFNEQFF. CDR3 nucleotides: TGTGCCAGCAGCTTAGACGCGGGACAGGGCTTTAATGAGCAGTTCTTC.

The V gene is TRBV30, the J gene TRBJ1-4; tentatively, D is TRBD1 (6 bases). Trimming cost V 3 bases and J 8 bases, with 22 bases left between them. In germline, CDR1 is GTSNPN, CDR2 SVGIG (reference sequence). The CDR3 length is 16 residues. The CDR3, as DNA: TGTGCCTGGAGCCTGGCAGGGGCGTTTTTAGGCGAAAAACTGTTTTTT. Its translation: CAWSLAGAFLGEKLFF.

This chain joins TRBV30 and TRBJ1-5, with 12 bases that match TRBD1. CDR1 and CDR2 (germline): GTSNPN, SVGIG (reference sequence). With V trimmed by 5 bases and J by 6 bases, 5 bases remained unmatched. The CDR3 runs to 14 residues. The CDR3 sequence is CAWSGTGGSQPQHF. The DNA of the CDR3 is TGTGCCTGGTCAGGGACAGGGGGCAGTCAGCCCCAGCATTTT.

The rearrangement joins TRBV27 to TRBJ1-3; the match to TRBD1 covers 8 bases. Germline V gene lookup returns CDR1 MNHEY and CDR2 SMNVEV (reference sequence). The V and J ends lost 6 bases and 0 bases, in that order; junction bases with no gene match: 4. The CDR3 is made up of 15 amino acids. DNA of the CDR3: TGTGCCAGCAGCCTGGACAGGGCCTCTGGAAACACCATATATTTT. Its protein product is CASSLDRASGNTIYF.

The chain carries TRBV7-2 and TRBJ1-2; 9 bases are a match to TRBD1. Per the germline V gene, CDR1 is SGHTA and CDR2 is FQGNSA. The CDR3 sequence is 13 residues long. The V gene end was trimmed by 5 bases and the J gene end by 7 bases; junction bases not matched to a gene: 5. CDR3 sequence: CASSATGGGGYTF. CDR3 coding DNA: TGTGCCAGCAGCGCCACAGGGGGCGGTGGCTACACCTTC.

The chain recombines TRBV9 with TRBJ1-5; a weak D match, TRBD1 (6 bases). V was pared by 2 bases and J by 5 bases, with 14 bases between. The germline CDR1 and CDR2 sequences are SGDLS and YYNGEE. The CDR3 spans 15 residues. The chain's CDR3 is CASSVGGTRDQPQHF. CDR3 in DNA: TGTGCCAGCAGCGTTGGGGGCACCCGAGATCAGCCCCAGCATTTT.

The sample holds a few counts of this clone. CDR3 DNA sequence: TGTGCCAGCAGTGATCAGGGGGTTAGCAATCAGCCCCAGCATTTT. Its protein is CASSDQGVSNQPQHF. The V and J genes are TRBV2 and TRBJ1-5, with TRBD1 matching over 7 bases. J lost 0 bases, V lost 3 bases, and 2 bases had no gene match. In germline, CDR1 is SNHLY, CDR2 FYNNEI. The CDR3 is made up of 15 amino acids.